This TCR beta chain was captured by sequencing in a study of regulatory T cells in long-lasting Graves disease. Study-wide points: What was studied was peripheral blood only, and not thyroid tissue.

Time point specified: newly diagnosed GD, antithyroid drugs for less than 3 months. The TCR library was made from RNA extracted from PBMCs. HTBI primers from iRepertoire and Arm-PCR of CDR3 regions yielded the TCR beta libraries. Using its own MiXCR run on the multiplex PCR reads, TCRdb lists one record per CDR3 protein. The data contain around 500,000 distinct CDR3 sequences, approximately 16% of them singletons. This clonotype has a handful of counts. Antigen: not known. The V and J ends lost 0 bases and 3 bases, in that order; junction bases with no gene match: 2. The CDR3 sequence is 15 residues long. Germline V lookup: CDR1 SGHNT, CDR2 YENEEA. This same sample was also taken into another study, of T cells in Graves' hyperthyroidism and ophthalmopathy.

This rearrangement joins TRBV11-3 to TRBJ2-1; 7 positions match TRBD2. The receptor's source is a woman aged 35 to 59 with Graves disease. This specimen was peripheral blood mononuclear cells (PBMCs), taken at new diagnosis, from a patient treated with antithyroid drugs. DNA of the CDR3: TGTGCCAGCAGCTTAGAAAGCGGGATCTACAATGAGCAGTTCTTC. This codes for CASSLESGIYNEQFF.